This entry lists 5 T cell receptor beta chains sequenced from one sample in a study of response to subunit inactivated influenza vaccine. Each CDR3 protein is one row after TCRdb ran MiXCR on the RT-PCR reads. Of 500,000 to 550,000 distinct CDR3 sequences in the sample, less than 10% were seen once. The sequencing used PBMCs from blood, collected roughly 24 months after vaccination. These receptors all come from a man aged 45 to 75 who received an inactivated influenza vaccine.

This chain links TRBV2 with TRBJ2-3; 7 bases are a match to TRBD2. The V gene end was trimmed by 6 bases and the J gene end by 4 bases; junction bases not matched to a gene: 7. This CDR3 contains 14 residues. Per germline, CDR1 SNHLY and CDR2 FYNNEI. The CDR3 DNA reads TGTGCCAGCAGAGGCCGGGGAGGGGCAGATACGCAGTATTTT. The encoded protein is CASRGRGGADTQYF. Full variable domain (missing parts from reference TRBV2 and TRBJ2-3): EPEVTQTPSHQVTQMGQEVILRCVPISNHLYFYWYRQILGQKVEFLVSFYNNEISEKSEIFDDQFSVERPDGSNFTLKIRSTKLEDSAMYFCASRGRGGADTQYFGPGTRLTVL.

This chain connects TRBV6-1 to TRBJ1-2, with D possibly matching TRBD1 (6 bases). V shed 6 bases and J shed 4 bases, with 18 bases lying between them. Germline V gene data show CDR1 as MNHNS and CDR2 as SASEGT. The CDR3 sequence is 15 residues long. The CDR3 loop is CASSVTFLDSYGYTF. CDR3 nucleotides: TGTGCCAGCAGCGTTACCTTCCTGGACAGCTATGGCTACACCTTC.

The chain links TRBV12-3 or TRBV12-4 to TRBJ2-4; the D is unclear. The length of the CDR3 is 13 residues. The ends were cut back, 6 bases at V and 5 bases at J, with 11 bases in the middle. CDR3 amino acids: CASSWTRENIQYF. CDR3 DNA: TGTGCCAGCAGCTGGACCCGGGAAAACATTCAGTACTTC.

The CDR3, as DNA: TGTGCCAGCCGCGGATGGCGGTTCCAAGAGACCCAGTACTTC. Translation: CASRGWRFQETQYF. The genes are TRBV12-3 or TRBV12-4 and TRBJ2-5, with unresolved D. V lost 8 bases and J lost 1, with 14 bases in between. The CDR3 consists of 14 residues.

This sequence joins TRBV4-3 and TRBJ2-1, with D uncertain. The germline V and J ends were trimmed by 0 bases and 5 bases, with 11 bases remaining between them. Germline assignment: CDR1 LGHNA and CDR2 YSLEER. The CDR3 has 15 residues. The CDR3 nucleotides read TGCGCCAGCAGCCAAGATTGGGCCCCGCACAATGAGCAGTTCTTC. Translated: CASSQDWAPHNEQFF.